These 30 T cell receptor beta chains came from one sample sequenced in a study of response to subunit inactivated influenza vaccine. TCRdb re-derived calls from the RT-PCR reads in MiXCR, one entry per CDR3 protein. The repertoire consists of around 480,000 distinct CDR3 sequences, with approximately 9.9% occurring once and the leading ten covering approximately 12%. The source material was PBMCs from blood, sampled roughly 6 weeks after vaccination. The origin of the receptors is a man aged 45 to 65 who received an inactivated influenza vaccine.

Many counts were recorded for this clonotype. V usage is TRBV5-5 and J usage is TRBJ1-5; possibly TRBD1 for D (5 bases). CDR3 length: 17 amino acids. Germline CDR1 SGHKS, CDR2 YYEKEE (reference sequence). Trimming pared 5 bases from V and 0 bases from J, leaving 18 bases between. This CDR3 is CASSPDNSPYSNQPQHF. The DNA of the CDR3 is TGTGCCAGCAGTCCGGACAACAGCCCATATAGCAATCAGCCCCAGCATTTT. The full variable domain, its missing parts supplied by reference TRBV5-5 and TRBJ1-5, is DAGVTQSPTHLIKTRGQQVTLRCSPISGHKSVSWYQQVLGQGPQFIFQYYEKEERGRGNFPDRFSARQFPNYSSELNVNALLLGDSALYLCASSPDNSPYSNQPQHFGDGTRLSIL.

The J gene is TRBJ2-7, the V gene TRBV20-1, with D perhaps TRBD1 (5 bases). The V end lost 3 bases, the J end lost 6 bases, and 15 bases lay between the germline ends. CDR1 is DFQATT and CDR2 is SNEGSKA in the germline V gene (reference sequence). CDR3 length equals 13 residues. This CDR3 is CSASRDSRGEQYF. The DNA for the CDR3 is TGCAGTGCTAGTAGGGATTCTAGGGGCGAGCAGTACTTC.

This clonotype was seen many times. Here the CDR3 reads CASSLNLGWTGEYYEQYF. The CDR3 region has the DNA TGTGCCAGCAGCCTAAATCTAGGATGGACAGGAGAGTACTACGAGCAGTACTTC. The chain uses TRBV28 and TRBJ2-7; 7 nucleotides align to TRBD1. Germline V gene lookup returns CDR1 MDHEN and CDR2 SYDVKM. After removal of 6 bases from V and 3 bases from J, the junction contained 20 bases not matched to a gene. The length of the CDR3 is 18 residues.

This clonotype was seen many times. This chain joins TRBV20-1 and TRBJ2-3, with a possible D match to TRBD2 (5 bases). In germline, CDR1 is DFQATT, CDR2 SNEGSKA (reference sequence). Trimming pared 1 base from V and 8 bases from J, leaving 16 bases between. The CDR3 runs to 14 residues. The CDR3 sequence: CSARGGGLPGTQYF. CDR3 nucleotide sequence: TGCAGTGCTAGAGGAGGAGGACTCCCTGGTACGCAGTATTTT.

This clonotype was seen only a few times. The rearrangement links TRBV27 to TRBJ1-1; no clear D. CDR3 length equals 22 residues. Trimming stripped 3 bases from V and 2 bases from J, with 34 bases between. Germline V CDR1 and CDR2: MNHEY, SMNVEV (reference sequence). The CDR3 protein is CASSFRASILARPDGSNTEAFF. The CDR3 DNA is TGTGCCAGCAGTTTTCGGGCGTCCATTTTGGCCCGTCCAGACGGAAGTAACACTGAAGCTTTCTTT.

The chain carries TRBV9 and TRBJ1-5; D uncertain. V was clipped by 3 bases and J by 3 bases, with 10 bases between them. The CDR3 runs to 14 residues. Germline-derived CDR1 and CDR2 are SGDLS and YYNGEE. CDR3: CASSATGSNQPQHF. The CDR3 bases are TGTGCCAGCAGCGCAACGGGGTCCAATCAGCCCCAGCATTTT.

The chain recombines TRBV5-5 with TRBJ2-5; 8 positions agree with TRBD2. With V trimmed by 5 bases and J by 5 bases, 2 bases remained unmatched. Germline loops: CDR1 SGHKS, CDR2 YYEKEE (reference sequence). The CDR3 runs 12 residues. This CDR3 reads CASSRTSETQYF. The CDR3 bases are TGTGCCAGCAGTCGGACTAGCGAGACCCAGTACTTC.

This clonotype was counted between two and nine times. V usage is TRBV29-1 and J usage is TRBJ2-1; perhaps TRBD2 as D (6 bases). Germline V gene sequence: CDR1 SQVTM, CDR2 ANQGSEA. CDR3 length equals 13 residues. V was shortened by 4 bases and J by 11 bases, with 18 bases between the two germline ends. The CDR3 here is CSVVGRAGTQQFF. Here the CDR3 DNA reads TGCAGCGTTGTGGGGCGGGCGGGGACTCAGCAGTTCTTC.

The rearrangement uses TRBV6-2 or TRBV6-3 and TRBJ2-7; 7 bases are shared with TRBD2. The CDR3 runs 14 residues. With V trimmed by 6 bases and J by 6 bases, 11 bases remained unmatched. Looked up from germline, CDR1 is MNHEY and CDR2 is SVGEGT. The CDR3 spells CASSKGRVPSEQYF. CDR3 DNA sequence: TGTGCCAGCAGCAAGGGGAGGGTCCCATCCGAGCAGTACTTC.

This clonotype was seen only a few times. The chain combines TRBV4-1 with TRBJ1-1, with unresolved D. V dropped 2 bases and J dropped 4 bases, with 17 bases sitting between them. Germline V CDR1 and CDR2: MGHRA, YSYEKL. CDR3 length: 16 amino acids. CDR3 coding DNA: TGCGCCAGCAGCCAAACGGCGATGGGTCTAGGCACTGAAGCTTTCTTT. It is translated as CASSQTAMGLGTEAFF.

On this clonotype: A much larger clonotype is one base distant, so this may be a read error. The DNA for the CDR3 is TGCGCCAGCAGTTCGGACCCCGGGGTTCACTACGAGGAGTACTTC. Its translation is CASSSDPGVHYEEYF. The rearrangement joins TRBV5-1 to TRBJ2-7; tentative D call: TRBD2 (5 bases). The CDR3 loop spans 15 amino acids. Germline V lookup: CDR1 SGHRS, CDR2 YFSETQ.

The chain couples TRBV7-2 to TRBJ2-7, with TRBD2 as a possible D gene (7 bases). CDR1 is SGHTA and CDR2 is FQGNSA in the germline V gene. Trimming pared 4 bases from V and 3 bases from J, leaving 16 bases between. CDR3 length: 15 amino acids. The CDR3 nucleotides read TGTGCCAGCAGCTCCCGGCGCGGGGGCCGCTACGAGCAGTACTTC. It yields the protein CASSSRRGGRYEQYF.

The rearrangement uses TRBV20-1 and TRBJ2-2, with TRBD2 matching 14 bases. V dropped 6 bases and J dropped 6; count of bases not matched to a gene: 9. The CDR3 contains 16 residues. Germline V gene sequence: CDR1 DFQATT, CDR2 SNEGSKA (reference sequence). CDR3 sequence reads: CSATQGLAGVSGELFF. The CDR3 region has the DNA TGCAGTGCCACTCAGGGACTAGCGGGAGTTTCCGGGGAGCTGTTTTTT.

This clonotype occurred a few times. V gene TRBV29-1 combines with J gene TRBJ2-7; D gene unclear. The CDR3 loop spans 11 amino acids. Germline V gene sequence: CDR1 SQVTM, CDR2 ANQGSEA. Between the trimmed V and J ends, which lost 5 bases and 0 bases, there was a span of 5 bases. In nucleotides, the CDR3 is TGCAGCGTTACCAGCTCCTACGAGCAGTACTTC. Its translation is CSVTSSYEQYF.

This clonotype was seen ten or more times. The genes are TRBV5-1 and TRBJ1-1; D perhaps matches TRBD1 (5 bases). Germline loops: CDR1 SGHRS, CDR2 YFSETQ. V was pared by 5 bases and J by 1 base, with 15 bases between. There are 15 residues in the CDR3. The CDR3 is CASSLLDITNTEAFF. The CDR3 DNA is TGCGCCAGCAGTCTCCTGGACATCACGAACACTGAAGCTTTCTTT.

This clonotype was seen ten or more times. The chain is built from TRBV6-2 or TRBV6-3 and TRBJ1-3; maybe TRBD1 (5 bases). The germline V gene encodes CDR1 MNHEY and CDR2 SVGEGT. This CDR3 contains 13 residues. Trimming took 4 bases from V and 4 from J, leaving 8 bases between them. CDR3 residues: CASSLTAGNTIYF. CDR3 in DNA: TGTGCCAGCAGTTTGACAGCCGGAAACACCATATATTTT.

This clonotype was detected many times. Here the CDR3 DNA reads TGCGCCAGCAGCCAAGATCGTACAGTGCACTATGGCTACACCTTC. Its protein is CASSQDRTVHYGYTF. The J gene is TRBJ1-2, the V gene TRBV4-3; D gene uncertain. CDR3 length: 15 amino acids. Germline V gene data show CDR1 as LGHNA and CDR2 as YSLEER. V shed 0 bases and J shed 3 bases, with 11 bases lying between them.

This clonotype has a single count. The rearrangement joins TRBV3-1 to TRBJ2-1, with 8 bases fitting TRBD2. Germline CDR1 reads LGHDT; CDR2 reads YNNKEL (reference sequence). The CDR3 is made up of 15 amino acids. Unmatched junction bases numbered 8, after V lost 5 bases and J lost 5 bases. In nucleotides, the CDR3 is TGTGCCAGCAGCACGAGCGGGAGCTCTAACAATGAGCAGTTCTTC. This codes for CASSTSGSSNNEQFF.

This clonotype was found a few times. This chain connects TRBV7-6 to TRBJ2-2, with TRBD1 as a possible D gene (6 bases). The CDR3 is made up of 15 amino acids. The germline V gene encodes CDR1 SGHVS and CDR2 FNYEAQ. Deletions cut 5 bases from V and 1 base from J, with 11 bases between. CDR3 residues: CASSQDSLNTGELFF. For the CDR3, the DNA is TGTGCCAGCAGCCAGGACAGCTTGAACACCGGGGAGCTGTTTTTT.

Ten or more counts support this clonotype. The CDR3 is CASSLAYLAPYNEQFF. As DNA, the CDR3 is TGTGCCAGCAGCTTAGCGTATCTAGCCCCGTACAATGAGCAGTTCTTC. The V call is TRBV11-1, the J call TRBJ2-1; a weak D match, TRBD2 (5 bases). V shed 0 bases and J shed 4 bases, with 13 bases lying between them. In germline, CDR1 is SGHAT, CDR2 FQDESV (reference sequence). The CDR3 is 16 amino acids. The variable domain in full, with the rest retrieved from reference TRBV11-1 and TRBJ2-1, is EAEVAQSPRYKITEKSQAVAFWCDPISGHATLYWYRQILGQGPELLVQFQDESVVDDSQLPKDRFSAERLKGVDSTLKIQPAELGDSAMYLCASSLAYLAPYNEQFFGPGTRLTVL.

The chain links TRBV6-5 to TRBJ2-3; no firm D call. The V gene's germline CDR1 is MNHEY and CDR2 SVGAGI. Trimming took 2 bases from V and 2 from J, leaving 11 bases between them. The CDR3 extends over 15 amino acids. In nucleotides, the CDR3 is TGTGCCAGCAGTTACGGCAAGCCCCTCACAGATACGCAGTATTTT. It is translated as CASSYGKPLTDTQYF.

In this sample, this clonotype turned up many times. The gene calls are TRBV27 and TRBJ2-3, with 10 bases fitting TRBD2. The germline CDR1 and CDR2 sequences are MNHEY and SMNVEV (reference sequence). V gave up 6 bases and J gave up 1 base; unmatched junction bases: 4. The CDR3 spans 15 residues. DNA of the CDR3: TGTGCCAGCAGAAGCGGGGGGGCAGGCACAGATACGCAGTATTTT. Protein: CASRSGGAGTDTQYF.

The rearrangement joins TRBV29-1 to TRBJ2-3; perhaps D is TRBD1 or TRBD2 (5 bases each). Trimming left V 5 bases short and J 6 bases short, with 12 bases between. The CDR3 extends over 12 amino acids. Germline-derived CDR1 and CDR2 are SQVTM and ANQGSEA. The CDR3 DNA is TGCAGCGTTACAGACGGGGCGGATACGCAGTATTTT. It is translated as CSVTDGADTQYF.

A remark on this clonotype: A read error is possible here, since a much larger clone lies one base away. This chain's CDR3 is CASSSKSLSYTEAFF. CDR3 DNA: TGTGCCAGCAGCTCCAAGTCTCTCTCCTACACTGAAGCTTTCTTT. This chain uses TRBV7-9 with TRBJ1-1; D is undetermined. V lost 4 bases, J lost 3 bases, and 15 bases lay in between. The CDR3 spans 15 residues. Germline V gene sequence: CDR1 SEHNR, CDR2 FQNEAQ (reference sequence).

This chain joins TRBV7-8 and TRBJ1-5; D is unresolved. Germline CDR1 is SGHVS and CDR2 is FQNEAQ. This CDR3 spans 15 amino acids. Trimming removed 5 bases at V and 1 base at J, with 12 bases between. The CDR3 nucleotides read TGTGCCAGCAGCGGGAGCAGTGGGAGCAATCAGCCCCAGCATTTT. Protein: CASSGSSGSNQPQHF.

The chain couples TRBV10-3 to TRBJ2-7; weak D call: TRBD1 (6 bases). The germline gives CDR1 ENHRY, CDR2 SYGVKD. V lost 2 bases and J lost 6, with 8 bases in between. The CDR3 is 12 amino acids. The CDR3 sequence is CAISETDSEQYF. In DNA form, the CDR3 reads TGTGCCATCAGTGAGACGGACAGCGAGCAGTACTTC.

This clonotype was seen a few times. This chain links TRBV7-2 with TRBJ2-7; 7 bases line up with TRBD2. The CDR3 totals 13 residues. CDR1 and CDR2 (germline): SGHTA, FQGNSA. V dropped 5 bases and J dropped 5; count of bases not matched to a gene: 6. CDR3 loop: CASSSGARHEQYF. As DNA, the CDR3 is TGTGCCAGCAGCAGCGGGGCCAGGCACGAGCAGTACTTC. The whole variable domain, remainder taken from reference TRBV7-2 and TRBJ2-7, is GAGVSQSPSNKVTEKGKDVELRCDPISGHTALYWYRQSLGQGLEFLIYFQGNSAPDKSGLPSDRFSAERTGGSVSTLTIQRTQQEDSAVYLCASSSGARHEQYFGPGTRLTVT.

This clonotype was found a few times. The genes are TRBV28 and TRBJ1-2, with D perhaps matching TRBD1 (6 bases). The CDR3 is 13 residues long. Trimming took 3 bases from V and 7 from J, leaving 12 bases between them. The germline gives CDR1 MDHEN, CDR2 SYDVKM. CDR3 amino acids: CASSFHRVPGYTF. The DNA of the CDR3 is TGTGCCAGCAGTTTTCACAGGGTACCTGGCTACACCTTC.

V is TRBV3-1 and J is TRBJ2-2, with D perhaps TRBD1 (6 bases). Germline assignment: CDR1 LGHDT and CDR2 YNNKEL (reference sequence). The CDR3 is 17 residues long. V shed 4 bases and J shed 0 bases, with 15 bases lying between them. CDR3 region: CASSPSTGTSNTGELFF. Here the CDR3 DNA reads TGTGCCAGCAGCCCTTCAACCGGGACATCGAACACCGGGGAGCTGTTTTTT.

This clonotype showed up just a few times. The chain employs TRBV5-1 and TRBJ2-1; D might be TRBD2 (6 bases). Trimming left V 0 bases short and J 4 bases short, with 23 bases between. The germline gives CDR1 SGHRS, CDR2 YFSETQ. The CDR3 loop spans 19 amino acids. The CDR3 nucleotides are TGCGCCAGCAGCTTGGTCGTCGAGCCAGGGAGGCTACTATACAATGAGCAGTTCTTC. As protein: CASSLVVEPGRLLYNEQFF. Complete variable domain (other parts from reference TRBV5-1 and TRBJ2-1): KAGVTQTPRYLIKTRGQQVTLSCSPISGHRSVSWYQQTPGQGLQFLFEYFSETQRNKGNFPGRFSGRQFSNSRSEMNVSTLELGDSALYLCASSLVVEPGRLLYNEQFFGPGTRLTVL.